This is a list of T cell receptor beta chains from one sample in a study. TCRdb redid the calling of the RT-PCR reads with MiXCR, one entry per CDR3 protein. In the table there are fewer than 800,000 distinct CDR3 sequences, 14% of which are singletons. The sequenced sample consisted of memory CD4+ T cells from blood. The source of these receptors is a female donor in good health, serving as a healthy control. Each CDR3 is given with its conserved first and last residue. Fields, in order: CDR3 length, V gene, clone size, J gene, D gene, CDR3 DNA, CDR3 protein. D genes are given only for firm matches. Clone size is shown for a subset of rows, as once, few, many or a class of expanded clone.

CDR3 length: 16; V gene: TRBV27; clone size: .; J gene: TRBJ2-2; D gene: TRBD2; CDR3 DNA: TGTGCCAGCCTCCTTCTGAGCGGGGCGAACACCGGGGAGCTGTTTTTT; CDR3 protein: CASLLLSGANTGELFF
CDR3 length: 15; V gene: TRBV18; clone size: .; J gene: TRBJ2-7; D gene: .; CDR3 DNA: TGTGCCAGCTCGAACAACCGGGACGGAACCACACAGCAGTACTTC; CDR3 protein: CASSNNRDGTTQQYF
CDR3 length: 13; V gene: TRBV20-1; clone size: many; J gene: TRBJ2-5; D gene: .; CDR3 DNA: TGCAGTGCTAGCGATGGACCCCAAGAGACCCAGTACTTC; CDR3 protein: CSASDGPQETQYF
CDR3 length: 15; V gene: TRBV5-8; clone size: .; J gene: TRBJ2-1; D gene: TRBD1; CDR3 DNA: TGTGCCAGCAGCTCTCGACAGGGGGGAGATAATGAGCAGTTCTTC; CDR3 protein: CASSSRQGGDNEQFF
CDR3 length: 13; V gene: TRBV30; clone size: .; J gene: TRBJ1-5; D gene: .; CDR3 DNA: TGTGCCTGGAGCAGGGGTCGCAATCAGCCCCAGCATTTT; CDR3 protein: CAWSRGRNQPQHF
CDR3 length: 15; V gene: TRBV27; clone size: .; J gene: TRBJ2-7; D gene: TRBD1; CDR3 DNA: TGTGCCAGCAGCCCCCCGGGACAGTCAGGATGGGAGCAGTACTTC; CDR3 protein: CASSPPGQSGWEQYF
CDR3 length: 12; V gene: TRBV7-9; clone size: many; J gene: TRBJ2-5; D gene: .; CDR3 DNA: TGTGCCAGCAGCTTGCCCCTCATGACCCAGTACTTC; CDR3 protein: CASSLPLMTQYF
CDR3 length: 13; V gene: TRBV7-9; clone size: .; J gene: TRBJ2-5; D gene: .; CDR3 DNA: TGTGCCAGCAGCTTCGGACAGCGAGAGACCCAGTACTTC; CDR3 protein: CASSFGQRETQYF
CDR3 length: 14; V gene: TRBV7-2; clone size: many; J gene: TRBJ2-5; D gene: TRBD2; CDR3 DNA: TGTGCCAGCAGCTTTAGCGGGGCGGGAGAGACCCAGTACTTC; CDR3 protein: CASSFSGAGETQYF
CDR3 length: 15; V gene: TRBV24-1; clone size: .; J gene: TRBJ1-5; D gene: TRBD1; CDR3 DNA: TGTGCCACCAGTGCTACCGACAGGGACAATCAGCCCCAGCATTTT; CDR3 protein: CATSATDRDNQPQHF
CDR3 length: 18; V gene: TRBV12-3/TRBV12-4; clone size: .; J gene: TRBJ2-1; D gene: TRBD2; CDR3 DNA: TGTGCCAGCAGTTTACTTGTTGGGGCTAGCGGGAGTTACAATGAGCAGTTCTTC; CDR3 protein: CASSLLVGASGSYNEQFF
CDR3 length: 14; V gene: TRBV6-5; clone size: few; J gene: TRBJ1-1; D gene: .; CDR3 DNA: TGTGCCAGCAGACCACCCTCACGGAACACTGAAGCTTTCTTT; CDR3 protein: CASRPPSRNTEAFF
CDR3 length: 15; V gene: TRBV28; clone size: few; J gene: TRBJ1-2; D gene: TRBD1; CDR3 DNA: TGTGCCAGCAGTTTCGGGCAGGGGGCGGTCTATGGCTACACCTTC; CDR3 protein: CASSFGQGAVYGYTF
CDR3 length: 14; V gene: TRBV20-1; clone size: .; J gene: TRBJ2-7; D gene: .; CDR3 DNA: TGCAGTGCTGGGAACCCCGACAATCGCCACGAGCAGTACTTC; CDR3 protein: CSAGNPDNRHEQYF
CDR3 length: 13; V gene: TRBV20-1; clone size: many; J gene: TRBJ2-3; D gene: .; CDR3 DNA: TGCAGTGCCACAGGAACTACTGCAGATACGCAGTATTTT; CDR3 protein: CSATGTTADTQYF
CDR3 length: 13; V gene: TRBV4-2; clone size: few; J gene: TRBJ2-2; D gene: .; CDR3 DNA: TGTGCCAGCAGCCCGCCTGTAGCGGGGGAGCTGTTTTTT; CDR3 protein: CASSPPVAGELFF
CDR3 length: 15; V gene: TRBV20-1; clone size: .; J gene: TRBJ1-1; D gene: TRBD1; CDR3 DNA: TGCAGTGCTAGAGTTGCTCTGGGACAGGGGGAGAAAGCTTTCTTT; CDR3 protein: CSARVALGQGEKAFF
CDR3 length: 16; V gene: TRBV20-1; clone size: .; J gene: TRBJ2-7; D gene: TRBD2; CDR3 DNA: TGCAGTGCTAGAGATTATGTGGATAGCGGGGTCGACGAGCAGTACTTC; CDR3 protein: CSARDYVDSGVDEQYF
CDR3 length: 15; V gene: TRBV24-1; clone size: .; J gene: TRBJ2-7; D gene: TRBD1; CDR3 DNA: TGTGCCACCAGTGGACAGGGCCAACACTCCTACGAGCAGTACTTC; CDR3 protein: CATSGQGQHSYEQYF
CDR3 length: 14; V gene: TRBV18; clone size: few; J gene: TRBJ2-5; D gene: TRBD1; CDR3 DNA: TGTGCCAGCTCACGCAATCAGGGGGAAGAGACCCAGTACTTC; CDR3 protein: CASSRNQGEETQYF
CDR3 length: 15; V gene: TRBV5-1; clone size: many; J gene: TRBJ2-3; D gene: TRBD1; CDR3 DNA: TGCGCCAGCAGCCAATGGACAGGGGAGGCAGATACGCAGTATTTT; CDR3 protein: CASSQWTGEADTQYF
CDR3 length: 15; V gene: TRBV20-1; clone size: many; J gene: TRBJ2-5; D gene: TRBD1; CDR3 DNA: TGCAGTGCTAGGACAGGGGAGCGGTACCAAGAGACCCAGTACTTC; CDR3 protein: CSARTGERYQETQYF
CDR3 length: 15; V gene: TRBV28; clone size: .; J gene: TRBJ1-2; D gene: TRBD1; CDR3 DNA: TGTGCCAGTGGGACAGGGGAAGAGGGTAACTATGGCTACACCTTC; CDR3 protein: CASGTGEEGNYGYTF
CDR3 length: 14; V gene: TRBV5-6; clone size: .; J gene: TRBJ1-6; D gene: .; CDR3 DNA: TGTGCCAGCAGCCTGGGACCGGTTAATTCACCCCTCCACTTT; CDR3 protein: CASSLGPVNSPLHF
CDR3 length: 22; V gene: TRBV12-5; clone size: .; J gene: TRBJ2-1; D gene: .; CDR3 DNA: TGTGCTAGTGGTTTGGCGCGCTTAGTCCCCGGGACTCGCCCCTTCGGCGACAATGAGCAGTTCTTC; CDR3 protein: CASGLARLVPGTRPFGDNEQFF
CDR3 length: 15; V gene: TRBV18; clone size: .; J gene: TRBJ1-1; D gene: .; CDR3 DNA: TGTGCCAGCTCACGCAGCATGGGTCGAGGCGGTGAAGCTTTCTTT; CDR3 protein: CASSRSMGRGGEAFF
CDR3 length: 17; V gene: TRBV9; clone size: few; J gene: TRBJ2-2; D gene: .; CDR3 DNA: TGTGCCAGCAGCGTAGCTTCAGGAACGGCGAACACCGGGGAGCTGTTTTTT; CDR3 protein: CASSVASGTANTGELFF
CDR3 length: 15; V gene: TRBV7-2; clone size: few; J gene: TRBJ1-2; D gene: .; CDR3 DNA: TGTGCCAGCAGCTTAGTATACCAGGGAGGCGAAGGCTACACCTTC; CDR3 protein: CASSLVYQGGEGYTF
CDR3 length: 11; V gene: TRBV12-3/TRBV12-4; clone size: many; J gene: TRBJ2-1; D gene: TRBD2; CDR3 DNA: TGTGCCAGCAGCTTAGCGGGGGAGCAGTTCTTC; CDR3 protein: CASSLAGEQFF
CDR3 length: 16; V gene: TRBV5-1; clone size: many; J gene: TRBJ1-2; D gene: .; CDR3 DNA: TGCGCCAGATCGGAACGGCGTCATGCGGGATCCTATGGCTACACCTTC; CDR3 protein: CARSERRHAGSYGYTF
CDR3 length: 15; V gene: TRBV30; clone size: .; J gene: TRBJ2-5; D gene: .; CDR3 DNA: TGTGCCTGGATGGCCCTGAGGAAACAACAAGAGACCCAGTACTTC; CDR3 protein: CAWMALRKQQETQYF
CDR3 length: 19; V gene: TRBV28; clone size: .; J gene: TRBJ2-7; D gene: TRBD1; CDR3 DNA: TGTGCCAGCAGTTTACCCGTGCCCCCCACGACAGGGGAGTGGTTCGAGCAGTACTTC; CDR3 protein: CASSLPVPPTTGEWFEQYF
CDR3 length: 15; V gene: TRBV19; clone size: .; J gene: TRBJ2-3; D gene: .; CDR3 DNA: TGTGCCAGTAGTATCGACGACAGACTCACAGATACGCAGTATTTT; CDR3 protein: CASSIDDRLTDTQYF
CDR3 length: 14; V gene: TRBV19; clone size: few; J gene: TRBJ2-1; D gene: .; CDR3 DNA: TGTGCCAGTTCGACTGGAAGCTCCTACAATGAGCAGTTCTTC; CDR3 protein: CASSTGSSYNEQFF
CDR3 length: 15; V gene: TRBV2; clone size: .; J gene: TRBJ1-1; D gene: .; CDR3 DNA: TGTGCCAGCAGTTATAGCCGGGTTACAAACACTGAAGCTTTCTTT; CDR3 protein: CASSYSRVTNTEAFF
CDR3 length: 15; V gene: TRBV7-2; clone size: few; J gene: TRBJ1-2; D gene: TRBD1; CDR3 DNA: TGTGCCAGCAGCAGCTCGACAGGGTCCTCTTATGGCTACACCTTC; CDR3 protein: CASSSSTGSSYGYTF
CDR3 length: 13; V gene: TRBV27; clone size: few; J gene: TRBJ2-3; D gene: .; CDR3 DNA: TGTGCCAGCAGCCGCGCGGACACAGATACGCAGTATTTT; CDR3 protein: CASSRADTDTQYF
CDR3 length: 12; V gene: TRBV7-2; clone size: few; J gene: TRBJ1-2; D gene: .; CDR3 DNA: TGTGCCAGCAGCAACCGACAGGCAGGCTACACCTTC; CDR3 protein: CASSNRQAGYTF
CDR3 length: 17; V gene: TRBV5-1; clone size: few; J gene: TRBJ2-3; D gene: .; CDR3 DNA: TGCGCCAGCAGCTTGGATTCGGGGGGCGGGCCCACAGATACGCAGTATTTT; CDR3 protein: CASSLDSGGGPTDTQYF
CDR3 length: 11; V gene: TRBV20-1; clone size: .; J gene: TRBJ1-2; D gene: .; CDR3 DNA: TGCAGTGCTTGGGCGGCGTGGGGCTACACCTTC; CDR3 protein: CSAWAAWGYTF
CDR3 length: 13; V gene: TRBV24-1; clone size: .; J gene: TRBJ2-5; D gene: .; CDR3 DNA: TGTGCCACCAGTGATGCGGTGGGAAAGACCCAGTACTTC; CDR3 protein: CATSDAVGKTQYF
CDR3 length: 17; V gene: TRBV4-1; clone size: few; J gene: TRBJ1-1; D gene: .; CDR3 DNA: TGCGCCAGCAGCCATCGCCGAGGGGGGGTGAGGTACACTGAAGCTTTCTTT; CDR3 protein: CASSHRRGGVRYTEAFF
CDR3 length: 11; V gene: TRBV27; clone size: few; J gene: TRBJ2-3; D gene: .; CDR3 DNA: TGTGCCACCTACTACACAGATACGCAGTATTTT; CDR3 protein: CATYYTDTQYF
CDR3 length: 15; V gene: TRBV20-1; clone size: many; J gene: TRBJ2-1; D gene: TRBD2; CDR3 DNA: TGCAGTGCTCAGGATCGGCTAGCGGGAGCGTATGAGCAGTTCTTC; CDR3 protein: CSAQDRLAGAYEQFF
CDR3 length: 18; V gene: TRBV4-1; clone size: .; J gene: TRBJ2-7; D gene: TRBD1; CDR3 DNA: TGCGCCAGCAGCCAAGATGGGGGGATCCGGGACAGGGGCCAGGGGCAGTACTTC; CDR3 protein: CASSQDGGIRDRGQGQYF
CDR3 length: 19; V gene: TRBV7-3; clone size: .; J gene: TRBJ2-6; D gene: .; CDR3 DNA: TGTGCCAGCAGCTTAAACGGGGGTAGTTTGGTTCCTGGGGCCAACGTCCTGACTTTC; CDR3 protein: CASSLNGGSLVPGANVLTF
CDR3 length: 15; V gene: TRBV6-5; clone size: many; J gene: TRBJ2-1; D gene: TRBD1; CDR3 DNA: TGTGCCAGCCGGGCCCGGGACAGGGGTTACAATGAGCAGTTCTTC; CDR3 protein: CASRARDRGYNEQFF
CDR3 length: 15; V gene: TRBV7-2; clone size: few; J gene: TRBJ2-7; D gene: .; CDR3 DNA: TGTGCCAGCAGCTTAGGAGGGAGTCGCTCCTACGAGCAGTACTTC; CDR3 protein: CASSLGGSRSYEQYF
CDR3 length: 14; V gene: TRBV7-2; clone size: few; J gene: TRBJ2-6; D gene: .; CDR3 DNA: TGTGCCAGCAGCTGGAGCTCTGGGGCCAACGTCCTGACTTTC; CDR3 protein: CASSWSSGANVLTF
CDR3 length: 16; V gene: TRBV7-6; clone size: .; J gene: TRBJ1-4; D gene: .; CDR3 DNA: TGTGCCAGCAGCTTTGGGAACTCAGGTCCTAATGAAAAACTGTTTTTT; CDR3 protein: CASSFGNSGPNEKLFF
CDR3 length: 14; V gene: TRBV5-1; clone size: few; J gene: TRBJ2-7; D gene: .; CDR3 DNA: TGCGCCAGCAGCTTGGTTTCGACTGGGGGCCAGCAGTACTTC; CDR3 protein: CASSLVSTGGQQYF